The 9 T cell receptor beta chains below all came from one sample that was sequenced in a study of blood T cell repertoires in COVID-19. Profiled with immunoSEQ multiplex PCR; TCRdb holds only in-frame clones, not every one. The repertoire holds fewer than 350,000 clones, with around 90% as singletons. The sample consisted of PBMCs or T cells enriched from blood (not recorded which). Receptor source: a woman aged 55-70 years in a cohort exposed to, infected with or recovered from COVID-19 (not recorded which).

This clone appeared a few times. This sequence joins TRBV7-3 and TRBJ2-1; 7 nucleotides align to TRBD1. Germline assignment: CDR1 SGHTA and CDR2 FQGTGA. V trimming: 5 bases; J trimming: 0 bases; junction bases outside the gene matches: 7. This CDR3 is built from 16 residues. The CDR3: CASSAVGTVSYNEQFF. The CDR3 DNA reads as TGTGCCAGCAGCGCGGTGGGGACAGTCTCCTACAATGAGCAGTTCTTC.

The V and J genes are TRBV19 and TRBJ1-6; D uncertain. Trimming took off 3 bases at V and 8 bases at J, with 11 bases between the two ends. There are 14 residues in the CDR3. Germline V CDR1 and CDR2: LNHDA, SQIVND (reference sequence). DNA for the CDR3: TGTGCCAGTAGTATGGGTGAGGGCTATTCACCCCTCCACTTT. Amino acid sequence: CASSMGEGYSPLHF. The full variable domain, in which reference TRBV19 and TRBJ1-6 provide the parts outside the CDR3, is DGGITQSPKYLFRKEGQNVTLSCEQNLNHDAMYWYRQDPGQGLRLIYYSQIVNDFQKGDIAEGYSVSREKKESFPLTVTSAQKNPTAFYLCASSMGEGYSPLHFGNGTRLTVT.

CDR3 in amino acids: CASSQDLLGHPYTEAFF. The CDR3 nucleotides read TGTGCCAGCAGCCAAGATTTGCTGGGACACCCTTACACTGAAGCTTTCTTT. The rearrangement links TRBV14 to TRBJ1-1; the D gene is possibly TRBD1 (6 bases). Trimming removed 0 bases from V and 3 bases from J, with 17 bases in between. Germline CDR1 and CDR2: SGHDN and FVKESK. The CDR3 spans 17 residues. The complete variable domain, with remaining parts taken from reference TRBV14 and TRBJ1-1, reads EAGVTQFPSHSVIEKGQTVTLRCDPISGHDNLYWYRRVMGKEIKFLLHFVKESKQDESGMPNNRFLAERTGGTYSTLKVQPAELEDSGVYFCASSQDLLGHPYTEAFFGQGTRLTVV.

The rearrangement uses TRBV7-2 and TRBJ2-2; D is possibly TRBD1 (6 bases). The CDR3 loop spans 15 amino acids. Germline CDR1 reads SGHTA; CDR2 reads FQGNSA. The V and J ends lost 2 bases and 5 bases respectively, with 12 bases between them. CDR3 residues: CASSLTGLRTGELFF. The CDR3 DNA is TGTGCCAGCAGCTTAACAGGGTTAAGGACCGGGGAGCTGTTTTTT.

As regards this clone: Within the sample, other DNA sequences also encode this same CDR3. V and J are TRBV10-3 and TRBJ1-1; weak D call: TRBD1 (5 bases). In germline, CDR1 is ENHRY, CDR2 SYGVKD. With 0 bases removed from V and 6 bases from J, the gap between germline ends came to 11 bases. The CDR3 sequence is 14 residues long. The CDR3: CAISESGGTAEAFF. CDR3 DNA sequence: TGTGCCATCAGTGAGTCTGGGGGGACCGCTGAAGCTTTCTTT.

The chain recombines TRBV10-3 with TRBJ2-7; TRBD2 matches at 10 bases. The junction had 6 bases not matched to a gene; V was cut back by 3 bases and J by 1 base. The CDR3 is 16 residues long. CDR1 is ENHRY and CDR2 is SYGVKD in the germline V gene. The CDR3: CAISDWEREGSYEQYF. DNA for the CDR3: TGTGCCATCAGTGATTGGGAGCGGGAGGGTTCCTACGAGCAGTACTTC.

The gene calls are TRBV19 and TRBJ2-2; 8 nucleotides line up with TRBD2. V dropped 3 bases and J dropped 7; count of bases not matched to a gene: 7. The CDR3 covers 15 residues. CDR1 is LNHDA and CDR2 is SQIVND in the germline V gene (reference sequence). CDR3 nucleotides: TGTGCCAGTAGTATCGACGGGAGGGGAGGCGGGGAGCTGTTTTTT. Translation: CASSIDGRGGGELFF.

The chain recombines TRBV5-1 with TRBJ1-3; 8 bases match TRBD1. This CDR3 is 15 amino acids long. The germline V gene encodes CDR1 SGHRS and CDR2 YFSETQ. The trim removed 2 bases at V and 0 bases at J, leaving 1 base unmatched. In DNA form, the CDR3 reads TGCGCCAGCAGCTTACAGGGGGACTCTGGAAACACCATATATTTT. It specifies CASSLQGDSGNTIYF.

This rearrangement joins TRBV6-1 to TRBJ1-1; D uncertain. CDR3 length: 12 residues. Germline V CDR1 and CDR2: MNHNS, SASEGT. V lost 2 bases and J lost 11, with 12 bases in between. Written as DNA, the CDR3 is TGTGCCAGCAGTGAATCTATGGTGAAGGCTTTCTTT. Translation: CASSESMVKAFF.